The 21 T cell receptor beta chains listed next were all sequenced from one sample in a study of blood T cell repertoires in COVID-19 (TCRdb year 2020). Library preparation employed the immunoSEQ multiplex PCR assay. TCRdb took this table from immuneACCESS and kept in-frame rearrangements with V and J called. Such tables lack part of the clones; where checked against another copy, unresolved V genes explain under half of the gap, and the rest is unexplained. The table for this sample lists 200,000 to 300,000 clones; 81% of them were counted only once. Clones ranked in the top ten supply roughly 8% of the sample. The material sequenced was peripheral blood. Source of these receptors: a woman of 80 years or more with COVID-19, enrolled during active disease.

The chain couples TRBV3-1 (or the pseudogene TRBV3-2) to TRBJ1-3; D is uncertain. The V end lost 3 bases, the J end lost 2 bases, and 14 bases lay between the germline ends. Germline assignment: CDR1 LGHDT and CDR2 YNNKEL (reference sequence). The CDR3 sequence is 16 residues long. The CDR3 nucleotides read TGTGCCAGCAGCCATAACTGGGGAGGCCCTGGAAACACCATATATTTT. Translating gives CASSHNWGGPGNTIYF.

This chain links TRBV15 with TRBJ2-1; D is undetermined. This CDR3 is 17 amino acids long. With 0 bases removed from V and 0 bases from J, the gap between germline ends came to 12 bases. Germline V lookup: CDR1 LNHNV, CDR2 YYDKDF (reference sequence). This CDR3 reads CATSRDPAGSSYNEQFF. CDR3 coding DNA: TGTGCCACCAGCAGAGATCCGGCAGGCAGCTCCTACAATGAGCAGTTCTTC.

J is TRBJ2-5 and V is TRBV28; 13 nucleotides line up with TRBD2. J gave up 13 bases and V 6 bases, and 5 bases lay outside the gene matches. This CDR3 region has 12 residues. Germline CDR1 reads MDHEN; CDR2 reads SYDVKM. Here the CDR3 reads CASSSGLAGSYF. The DNA of the CDR3 is TGTGCCAGCAGCTCGGGACTAGCGGGATCGTACTTC.

The CDR3 protein is CASSSYGTDTQYF. For the CDR3, the DNA is TGTGCCAGCAGCTCCTACGGCACAGATACGCAGTATTTT. The chain is built from TRBV7-2 and TRBJ2-3, with D hard to call. Per the germline V gene, CDR1 is SGHTA and CDR2 is FQGNSA. This CDR3 is built from 13 residues. V lost 4 bases to trimming and J lost 1 base, with 6 bases between them.

The chain combines TRBV6-6 with TRBJ2-7; the D gene is possibly TRBD1 (6 bases). Trimming removed 7 bases at V and 3 bases at J, with 16 bases between. This CDR3 is 14 amino acids long. Per germline, CDR1 MNHNY and CDR2 SVGAGI (reference sequence). This chain's CDR3 is CASTAVDRNYEQYF. The DNA of the CDR3 is TGTGCCAGCACCGCCGTGGACAGAAACTACGAGCAGTACTTC.

The rearrangement uses TRBV5-8 and TRBJ1-5; D remains unclear. This CDR3 is 10 amino acids long. The V end lost 9 bases, the J end lost 6 bases, and 7 bases lay between the germline ends. The germline CDR1 and CDR2 sequences are SGHTS and YDEGEE. CDR3 nucleotide sequence: TGTGCCACCCGCGGTCAGCCCCAGCATTTT. It is translated as CATRGQPQHF.

This clone was seen a single time. The CDR3 nucleotides read TGTGCCAGCAGCCCGCGCCTTGTCATGAACACTGAAGCTTTCTTT. Its translation is CASSPRLVMNTEAFF. The chain joins TRBV7-2 to TRBJ1-1; D gene ambiguous. Trimming cost V 5 bases and J 0 bases, with 13 bases left between them. Germline assignment: CDR1 SGHTA and CDR2 FQGNSA. This CDR3 is 15 amino acids long.

The chain is built from TRBV27 and TRBJ1-6; 7 nucleotides line up with TRBD1. CDR3 length: 13 amino acids. The germline V gene has CDR1 MNHEY and CDR2 SMNVEV (reference sequence). V shed 7 bases, J shed 5 bases, and the junction held 2 bases outside the gene matches. The CDR3 DNA reads TGTGCCAGCACGGGACAGAATAATTCACCCCTCCACTTT. Translation: CASTGQNNSPLHF.

This chain uses TRBV6-5 with TRBJ1-1; TRBD1 is a possible D gene (6 bases). This CDR3 has 14 residues. The germline V gene has CDR1 MNHEY and CDR2 SVGAGI. V was pared by 8 bases and J by 5 bases, with 18 bases between. Written as DNA, the CDR3 is TGTGCCAGCTTATTAAGGACAGTGGGGACTGAAGCTTTCTTT. Amino acid sequence: CASLLRTVGTEAFF.

This clone was seen a handful of times. V gene TRBV7-2 combines with J gene TRBJ2-3; D ambiguous. The germline V gene encodes CDR1 SGHTA and CDR2 FQGNSA. The CDR3 consists of 14 residues. V dropped 5 bases and J dropped 5 bases, with 14 bases sitting between them. The CDR3 protein is CASSPPARGDTQYF. The CDR3 nucleotides are TGTGCCAGCAGCCCACCAGCGCGCGGAGATACGCAGTATTTT.

V and J are TRBV11-3 and TRBJ2-7, with D tentatively TRBD2 (6 bases). CDR1 is SGHNT and CDR2 is YENEEA in the germline V gene. The CDR3 spans 11 residues. Deletions cut 4 bases from V and 6 bases from J, with 7 bases between. CDR3 sequence reads: CASSSGGEQYF. The CDR3 nucleotides read TGTGCCAGCAGCTCCGGGGGCGAGCAGTACTTC.

This chain connects TRBV18 to TRBJ1-6; D is uncertain. Trimming cost V 6 bases and J 9 bases, with 18 bases left between them. In germline, CDR1 is KGHSH, CDR2 LQKENI. CDR3 length equals 15 residues. Written as DNA, the CDR3 is TGTGCCAGCTCCCCCGTGGACCTGGGAGGTTCACCCCTCCACTTT. Translation: CASSPVDLGGSPLHF.

This clone was seen only once. J is TRBJ2-1 and V is TRBV5-1; 8 bases line up with TRBD2. Germline V CDR1 and CDR2: SGHRS, YFSETQ. The CDR3 has 13 residues. Germline trimming cut 7 bases from V and 6 bases from J; bases unmatched to any gene: 6. The CDR3 loop reads CASSEAGANEQFF. CDR3 DNA sequence: TGCGCCAGCTCTGAAGCGGGAGCCAATGAGCAGTTCTTC.

J is TRBJ2-7 and V is TRBV28; 10 positions agree with TRBD2. Trimming took 8 bases from V and 4 from J; bases not matched to a gene: 8. The CDR3 totals 14 residues. From germline, CDR1 is MDHEN and CDR2 SYDVKM. The CDR3 nucleotides are TGTGCCAGCCTAGGAGCGGGAGGGAGGTACGAGCAGTACTTC. Translation: CASLGAGGRYEQYF.

V and J are TRBV27 and TRBJ1-2; TRBD1 matches at 8 bases. The ends lost 4 bases at V and 5 bases at J; junction bases unmatched: 9. CDR3 length: 15 residues. Germline lookup yields CDR1 MNHEY and CDR2 SMNVEV (reference sequence). This CDR3 reads CASSSPDRGAYGYTF. CDR3 nucleotide sequence: TGTGCCAGCAGTTCCCCCGACAGGGGAGCTTATGGCTACACCTTC.

The rearrangement links TRBV7-9 to TRBJ2-7, with TRBD1 matching over 8 bases. Germline loops: CDR1 SEHNR, CDR2 FQNEAQ (reference sequence). This CDR3 has 14 amino acids. The V and J ends lost 6 bases and 3 bases, in that order; junction bases with no gene match: 7. The CDR3 region is CASSLRGLGYEQYF. In DNA, the CDR3 is TGTGCCAGCAGTCTCAGGGGGCTCGGCTACGAGCAGTACTTC. The full variable domain, in which reference TRBV7-9 and TRBJ2-7 provide the parts outside the CDR3, is DTGVSQNPRHKITKRGQNVTFRCDPISEHNRLYWYRQTLGQGPEFLTYFQNEAQLEKSRLLSDRFSAERPKGSFSTLEIQRTEQGDSAMYLCASSLRGLGYEQYFGPGTRLTVT.

This chain connects TRBV24-1 to TRBJ2-1, with 7 bases aligning to TRBD2. The germline V gene encodes CDR1 KGHDR and CDR2 SFDVKD. CDR3 length: 15 residues. Germline trimming cut 7 bases from V and 3 bases from J; bases unmatched to any gene: 8. CDR3 sequence: CATSEGRGVYNEQFF. CDR3 nucleotides: TGTGCCACCAGCGAGGGACGGGGGGTCTACAATGAGCAGTTCTTC.

The CDR3 loop reads CASSLEAGRGELFF. In DNA, the CDR3 is TGCGCCAGCAGCTTGGAGGCGGGACGGGGAGAGCTGTTTTTT. The chain uses TRBV5-1 and TRBJ2-2; a possible D gene is TRBD2 (6 bases). This CDR3 has 14 residues. Per germline, CDR1 SGHRS and CDR2 YFSETQ. Trimming shortened V by 0 bases and J by 11 bases, and 14 bases separated the two germline ends.

This sequence joins TRBV5-1 and TRBJ2-5; D may be TRBD2 (5 bases). In germline, CDR1 is SGHRS, CDR2 YFSETQ. V was pared by 0 bases and J by 5 bases, with 11 bases between. The CDR3 consists of 14 residues. CDR3 sequence reads: CASSLEGDLETQYF. DNA for the CDR3: TGCGCCAGCAGCTTGGAGGGAGACCTCGAGACCCAGTACTTC.

The rearrangement joins TRBV5-1 to TRBJ1-1, with D hard to call. The germline V and J ends were trimmed by 4 bases and 0 bases, with 25 bases remaining between them. This CDR3 spans 19 amino acids. CDR1 is SGHRS and CDR2 is YFSETQ in the germline V gene. The CDR3 spells CASSLRGVPTTAMNTEAFF. The CDR3 DNA reads TGCGCCAGCAGCCTCAGAGGTGTCCCAACCACCGCAATGAACACTGAAGCTTTCTTT.

The V call is TRBV18, the J call TRBJ2-5; 7 positions match TRBD2. This CDR3 spans 13 amino acids. After removal of 2 bases from V and 5 bases from J, the junction contained 2 bases not matched to a gene. Germline V gene lookup returns CDR1 KGHSH and CDR2 LQKENI. In nucleotides, the CDR3 is TGTGCCAGCTCACCAAGGGAGGGGGAGACCCAGTACTTC. Translated, it gives CASSPREGETQYF.